What follows are 29 T cell receptor beta chains derived from one specimen sequenced in a study of cytomegalovirus exposure and HLA in healthy donors. PCR primers comprised 60 Vbeta and 13 Jbeta primers. Sequencing used immunoSEQ multiplex PCR; TCRdb keeps in-frame clones, though not all of them. The sample includes some 200,000 clones, about 80% seen only once; the top ten take 1.4%. Sequencing was done on a sample of PBMCs. The receptor set was obtained from a girl aged 10 to 17 in good health and CMV-seronegative.

The chain has TRBV5-1 and TRBJ2-7, with TRBD1 matching 10 bases. J gave up 6 bases and V 2 bases, and 8 bases lay outside the gene matches. Germline lookup yields CDR1 SGHRS and CDR2 YFSETQ. This CDR3 is 15 amino acids long. The CDR3, as DNA: TGCGCCAGCAGCTTTGGGGGGACAGGGGCACTCGAGCAGTACTTC. The encoded protein is CASSFGGTGALEQYF. Together with reference TRBV5-1 and TRBJ2-7, the CDR3 gives the full variable domain: KAGVTQTPRYLIKTRGQQVTLSCSPISGHRSVSWYQQTPGQGLQFLFEYFSETQRNKGNFPGRFSGRQFSNSRSEMNVSTLELGDSALYLCASSFGGTGALEQYFGPGTRLTVT.

This rearrangement joins TRBV7-7 to TRBJ1-1, with unresolved D. V was pared by 2 bases and J by 1 base, with 5 bases between. The CDR3 is 13 residues long. CDR1 is SSHAT and CDR2 is FNYEAQ in the germline V gene (reference sequence). CDR3 sequence reads: CASSLNRNTEAFF. The DNA for the CDR3 is TGTGCCAGCAGCTTAAACAGGAACACTGAAGCTTTCTTT.

V is TRBV25-1 and J is TRBJ2-5; 9 bases agree with TRBD2. The germline V gene encodes CDR1 MGHDK and CDR2 SYGVNS. This CDR3 has 15 amino acids. With V trimmed by 6 bases and J by 1 base, 6 bases remained unmatched. CDR3 protein: CASSPSTSGQETQYF. In nucleotides, the CDR3 is TGTGCCAGCAGCCCTTCGACTAGCGGCCAAGAGACCCAGTACTTC.

The rearrangement joins TRBV28 to TRBJ2-3; the match to TRBD1 covers 9 bases. This CDR3 has 20 amino acids. V was pared by 5 bases and J by 3 bases, with 21 bases of the junction left unmatched. CDR1 is MDHEN, CDR2 SYDVKM, per germline. CDR3 residues: CASSPLRPGQGPAQTDTQYF. In nucleotides, the CDR3 is TGTGCCAGCAGTCCCCTTCGTCCGGGACAGGGTCCGGCACAGACAGATACGCAGTATTTT.

The chain is built from TRBV20-1 and TRBJ1-1, with D uncertain. Germline CDR1 DFQATT, CDR2 SNEGSKA (reference sequence). This CDR3 comprises 10 residues. Trimming cost V 6 bases and J 1 base, with 3 bases left between them. The CDR3 sequence is CSASNTEAFF. In nucleotides, the CDR3 is TGCAGTGCCTCGAACACTGAAGCTTTCTTT.

V and J are TRBV6-5 and TRBJ1-6, with 7 bases aligning to TRBD1. CDR1 and CDR2 from the germline V gene are MNHEY and SVGAGI. The CDR3 is 14 amino acids. V trimming: 3 bases; J trimming: 10 bases; junction bases outside the gene matches: 6. The CDR3 sequence is CASSYETGYSPLHF. CDR3 sequence (DNA): TGTGCCAGCAGTTATGAGACAGGGTACTCACCCCTCCACTTT.

The gene calls are TRBV28 and TRBJ1-2, with D unclear. CDR3 length equals 12 residues. CDR1 and CDR2 (germline): MDHEN, SYDVKM. V shed 3 bases and J shed 5 bases, with 7 bases lying between them. DNA of the CDR3: TGTGCCAGCAGTTTCTCGGGGTATGGCTACACCTTC. It is translated as CASSFSGYGYTF.

The chain has TRBV5-1 and TRBJ2-2; 12 bases agree with TRBD2. The germline V gene has CDR1 SGHRS and CDR2 YFSETQ. CDR3 length equals 16 residues. The V and J ends lost 1 base and 6 bases, in that order; junction bases with no gene match: 4. CDR3 sequence: CASSLRASGRAGELFF. As DNA, the CDR3 is TGCGCCAGCAGCTTGCGGGCTAGCGGGAGGGCCGGGGAGCTGTTTTTT. Variable domain in full (rest from reference TRBV5-1 and TRBJ2-2): KAGVTQTPRYLIKTRGQQVTLSCSPISGHRSVSWYQQTPGQGLQFLFEYFSETQRNKGNFPGRFSGRQFSNSRSEMNVSTLELGDSALYLCASSLRASGRAGELFFGEGSRLTVL.

The CDR3 loop reads CASSTPGHSAGYTF. DNA of the CDR3: TGTGCCAGTAGTACTCCGGGACACTCGGCAGGCTACACCTTC. V usage is TRBV19 and J usage is TRBJ1-2, with D maybe TRBD1 (6 bases). This CDR3 has 14 residues. With 4 bases removed from V and 8 bases from J, the gap between germline ends came to 17 bases. Germline lookup yields CDR1 LNHDA and CDR2 SQIVND (reference sequence).

The V call is TRBV5-6, the J call TRBJ1-6, with TRBD1 matching over 8 bases. CDR3 length equals 16 residues. Germline trimming cut 4 bases from V and 7 bases from J; bases unmatched to any gene: 10. Looked up from germline, CDR1 is SGHDT and CDR2 is YYEEEE. CDR3 loop: CASSEWQGARNSPLHF. The CDR3 DNA sequence: TGTGCCAGCAGCGAATGGCAGGGGGCACGGAATTCACCCCTCCACTTT.

The chain uses TRBV7-9 and TRBJ2-2, with TRBD1 matching 9 bases. The CDR3 contains 15 residues. V dropped 5 bases and J dropped 6; count of bases not matched to a gene: 7. Looked up from germline, CDR1 is SEHNR and CDR2 is FQNEAQ (reference sequence). CDR3 DNA sequence: TGTGCCAGCAGCGATGGGACAGGGAGGTCCGGGGAGCTGTTTTTT. Its translation is CASSDGTGRSGELFF. The complete variable domain, with remaining parts taken from reference TRBV7-9 and TRBJ2-2, reads DTGVSQNPRHKITKRGQNVTFRCDPISEHNRLYWYRQTLGQGPEFLTYFQNEAQLEKSRLLSDRFSAERPKGSFSTLEIQRTEQGDSAMYLCASSDGTGRSGELFFGEGSRLTVL.

As for this clone: Other DNA variants within this sample encode the same CDR3. The chain joins TRBV7-6 to TRBJ2-5, with 9 bases lining up with TRBD2. CDR1 and CDR2 (germline): SGHVS, FNYEAQ. With 6 bases clipped from V and 5 bases from J, the junction kept 16 bases outside the gene matches. This CDR3 has 17 amino acids. CDR3: CASSPTYSGGLLETQYF. The CDR3 DNA is TGTGCCAGCAGTCCTACTTATAGCGGGGGATTGTTGGAGACCCAGTACTTC.

The sample holds a few counts of this clone. The V and J genes are TRBV28 and TRBJ1-1; 9 bases align to TRBD1. In germline, CDR1 is MDHEN, CDR2 SYDVKM. The CDR3 loop spans 17 amino acids. V was clipped by 7 bases and J by 4 bases; unmatched bases: 16. The CDR3 DNA sequence: TGTGCCAGCAATCGAATCCTGGCGGGACAGGGCGGCACTGAAGCTTTCTTT. Protein: CASNRILAGQGGTEAFF.

This clone was recorded only once. V and J are TRBV18 and TRBJ2-7; D not resolved. The CDR3 runs 14 residues. Trimming pared 0 bases from V and 2 bases from J, leaving 8 bases between. The germline V gene has CDR1 KGHSH and CDR2 LQKENI. CDR3 in DNA: TGTGCCAGCTCACCACCGAGCGAGCCCTACGAGCAGTACTTC. Amino acids: CASSPPSEPYEQYF.

In its sample, this clone was seen once. This chain uses TRBV4-3 with TRBJ1-2; 9 bases match TRBD1. Germline trimming cut 4 bases from V and 4 bases from J; bases unmatched to any gene: 10. In germline, CDR1 is LGHNA, CDR2 YSLEER. The CDR3 length is 16 residues. The CDR3 coding sequence is TGCGCCAGCAGCCGATCGAAGGACAGGGGAAGCTATGGCTACACCTTC. Translated: CASSRSKDRGSYGYTF.

This clone was seen just once. This rearrangement joins TRBV15 to TRBJ2-7; 8 positions match TRBD2. CDR3 length: 16 residues. Looked up from germline, CDR1 is LNHNV and CDR2 is YYDKDF (reference sequence). V lost 0 bases and J lost 1; bases outside the gene matches: 5. The CDR3 DNA sequence: TGTGCCACCAGCAGAGATCTGGCTAGCGGGTCCTACGAGCAGTACTTC. Translating gives CATSRDLASGSYEQYF. Using reference TRBV15 and TRBJ2-7 for the parts outside the CDR3, the full variable domain is DAMVIQNPRYQVTQFGKPVTLSCSQTLNHNVMYWYQQKSSQAPKLLFHYYDKDFNNEADTPDNFQSRRPNTSFCFLDIRSPGLGDTAMYLCATSRDLASGSYEQYFGPGTRLTVT.

The chain joins TRBV28 to TRBJ1-2; 9 bases agree with TRBD1. There are 14 residues in the CDR3. With 3 bases clipped from V and 8 bases from J, the junction kept 7 bases outside the gene matches. Germline V gene data show CDR1 as MDHEN and CDR2 as SYDVKM. CDR3 loop: CASSLLQGAGGYTF. In nucleotides, the CDR3 is TGTGCCAGCAGTTTGTTACAGGGGGCCGGGGGCTACACCTTC.

The V call is TRBV4-3, the J call TRBJ2-3; 8 nucleotides agree with TRBD2. Trimming at V came to 3 bases and at J to 4 bases, leaving 6 bases not matched to a gene. The CDR3 extends over 15 amino acids. The germline V gene encodes CDR1 LGHNA and CDR2 YSLEER. CDR3 coding DNA: TGCGCCAGCAGCCAGGTCGGGGGGGGTTCAGATACGCAGTATTTT. Protein product: CASSQVGGGSDTQYF.

The chain combines TRBV28 with TRBJ2-5; a weak D match, TRBD1 (6 bases). Trimming shortened V by 3 bases and J by 5 bases, and 13 bases separated the two germline ends. Germline V lookup: CDR1 MDHEN, CDR2 SYDVKM. This CDR3 contains 14 residues. The CDR3 loop is CASSFQGTRETQYF. The DNA of the CDR3 is TGTGCCAGCAGTTTCCAGGGGACGAGGGAGACCCAGTACTTC.

The chain employs TRBV10-3 and TRBJ2-2; 9 nucleotides match TRBD2. The J segment lost 2 bases and the V segment lost 10 bases, leaving 5 bases of the junction unmatched. Per the germline V gene, CDR1 is ENHRY and CDR2 is SYGVKD. The CDR3 loop spans 14 amino acids. Here the CDR3 reads CATQRGENTGELFF. CDR3 nucleotide sequence: TGTGCCACCCAGCGGGGGGAAAACACCGGGGAGCTGTTTTTT.

The chain employs TRBV29-1 and TRBJ2-3; TRBD1 agrees at 9 bases. CDR1 and CDR2 (germline): SQVTM, ANQGSEA. With V trimmed by 6 bases and J by 3 bases, 7 bases remained unmatched. The CDR3 length is 14 residues. CDR3 in amino acids: CSVADRGRTDTQYF. CDR3 nucleotide sequence: TGCAGCGTCGCGGACAGGGGTAGAACAGATACGCAGTATTTT.

V usage is TRBV7-9 and J usage is TRBJ2-1; D is possibly TRBD2 (6 bases). This CDR3 has 14 residues. CDR1 is SEHNR and CDR2 is FQNEAQ in the germline V gene (reference sequence). The germline V and J ends were trimmed by 0 bases and 10 bases, with 13 bases remaining between them. For the CDR3, the DNA is TGTGCCAGCAGCTTAGCGGGAGGATCAACCGAGCAGTTCTTC. Translation: CASSLAGGSTEQFF.

The CDR3 is CASSLSTGGTDSPLHF. The CDR3 coding sequence is TGTGCCAGCAGCTTATCGACAGGGGGCACCGATTCACCCCTCCACTTT. The chain combines TRBV7-8 with TRBJ1-6; 10 nucleotides match TRBD1. The CDR3 consists of 16 residues. Germline V gene sequence: CDR1 SGHVS, CDR2 FQNEAQ. V lost 2 bases and J lost 8; bases outside the gene matches: 6.

The V call is TRBV19, the J call TRBJ1-6; D gene uncertain. Germline CDR1 is LNHDA and CDR2 is SQIVND (reference sequence). The CDR3 totals 13 residues. Trimming removed 5 bases from V and 7 bases from J, with 9 bases in between. Here the CDR3 DNA reads TGTGCCAGTAGTCCGGGATTAAATTCACCCCTCCACTTT. Residues: CASSPGLNSPLHF.

CDR3 region: CASSTGISGEPQETQYF. CDR3 coding DNA: TGCGCCAGCAGCACGGGAATCTCAGGGGAGCCCCAAGAGACCCAGTACTTC. The V gene is TRBV5-1, the J gene TRBJ2-5, with TRBD1 as a possible D gene (6 bases). The CDR3 is made up of 17 amino acids. From germline, CDR1 is SGHRS and CDR2 YFSETQ. Trimming removed 4 bases from V and 1 base from J, with 20 bases in between.

The chain combines TRBV2 with TRBJ2-1; 7 nucleotides agree with TRBD1. This CDR3 is 14 amino acids long. Germline CDR1 SNHLY, CDR2 FYNNEI. V gave up 7 bases and J gave up 4 bases; unmatched junction bases: 7. The CDR3 region is CASIGRGQYNEQFF. In DNA form, the CDR3 reads TGTGCCAGCATCGGAAGGGGGCAATACAATGAGCAGTTCTTC.

This clone was seen only once. V gene TRBV19 combines with J gene TRBJ1-2, with D unclear. V was trimmed by 0 bases and J by 2 bases, leaving 16 bases between them. This CDR3 contains 17 residues. Germline V gene lookup returns CDR1 LNHDA and CDR2 SQIVND (reference sequence). DNA for the CDR3: TGTGCCAGTAGTATAGATTGGGCCGCGCAGACCAACTATGGCTACACCTTC. Its protein is CASSIDWAAQTNYGYTF.

CDR3 DNA: TGTGCCTGGTGCCAATGGACAGGCTTGAACACTGAAGCTTTCTTT. It is translated as CAWCQWTGLNTEAFF. V usage is TRBV30 and J usage is TRBJ1-1; TRBD1 aligns across 7 bases. The CDR3 is 15 amino acids. Trimming removed 5 bases from V and 0 bases from J; junction bases left unmatched: 9. Germline assignment: CDR1 GTSNPN and CDR2 SVGIG (reference sequence).

This clone was recorded only once. This rearrangement joins TRBV19 to TRBJ2-6; 7 nucleotides agree with TRBD1. This CDR3 is built from 16 residues. Germline V gene lookup returns CDR1 LNHDA and CDR2 SQIVND (reference sequence). Trimming cost V 3 bases and J 0 bases; bases outside gene matches: 2. CDR3 amino acids: CASSMGQSSGANVLTF. CDR3 bases: TGTGCCAGTAGTATGGGACAGAGCTCTGGGGCCAACGTCCTGACTTTC.